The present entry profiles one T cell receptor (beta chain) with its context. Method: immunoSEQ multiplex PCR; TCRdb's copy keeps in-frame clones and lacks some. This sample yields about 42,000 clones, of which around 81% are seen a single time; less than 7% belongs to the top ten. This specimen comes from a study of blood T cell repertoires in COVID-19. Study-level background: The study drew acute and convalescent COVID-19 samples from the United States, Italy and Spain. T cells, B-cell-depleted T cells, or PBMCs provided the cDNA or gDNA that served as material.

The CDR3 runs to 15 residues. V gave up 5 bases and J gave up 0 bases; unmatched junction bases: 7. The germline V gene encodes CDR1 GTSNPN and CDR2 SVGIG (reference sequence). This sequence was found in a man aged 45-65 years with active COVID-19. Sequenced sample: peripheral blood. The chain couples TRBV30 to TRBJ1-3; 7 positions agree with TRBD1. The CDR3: CAWRRDSYSGNTIYF. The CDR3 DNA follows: TGTGCCTGGCGCCGGGACAGCTACTCTGGAAACACCATATATTTT.